This T cell receptor beta chain was recorded in a study of CXCR3-negative and CXCR3-positive naive CD8 T cells. Study at large: There were 120 million to 150 million TRB reads altogether, and each library had about 1.5 +/- 0.3 million of them. Study observations and caveats: For CXCR3-positive naive cells, TRB CDR3s were more hydrophobic than those of CXCR3-negative naive cells. The authors found comparable surface CD5 between naive subsets and inferred TCR strength from TRB CDR3 properties. Memory CD8+ cells showed much lower diversity, while both naive subsets displayed comparably high diversity. The study found that naive CXCR3-negative and CXCR3-positive cells shared TRBV-TRBJ usage, while memory cells differed.

Each TRB cDNA library was prepared by 5' RACE (with UMI labels). Each CDR3 protein gets one entry in TCRdb, which reprocessed the 5' RACE reads and gives no DNA. Its table records around 140,000 distinct CDR3 sequences. Regarding this clonotype: Its antigen is not known.

Germline CDR1 DFQATT, CDR2 SNEGSKA (reference sequence). The CDR3 covers 13 residues. This sequence joins TRBV20-1 and TRBJ2-3. The source is a human donor in good health. Some clones in this sample may be carry-over from other donors' samples. Sample: naive CXCR3+ CD8+ T cells from blood. Sample subset: CD45RO-CCR7+CD27+CD95- naive CD8+ T cells expressing CXCR3 (TNR3+). CDR3 sequence: CSARSVFTDTQYF.